The clone carrying this TCR beta chain appeared once. Data came from immunoSEQ multiplex PCR; TCRdb stores just in-frame clones and leaves some out. The table includes 85,000 to 100,000 clones, 90% detected once. The data were taken from a study of blood T cell repertoires in COVID-19. Whole-study context: PBMCs, B-cell-depleted T cells, or T cells provided the cDNA or gDNA that made up the material.

The CDR3 has 15 residues. CDR1 is SGHTA and CDR2 is FQGNSA in the germline V gene. Trimming cost V 3 bases and J 0 bases, with 12 bases left between them. The chain has TRBV7-2 and TRBJ2-7; D remains unclear. The sequence came from a man in his 60s with acute or convalescent COVID-19. Source material: peripheral blood. The DNA of the CDR3 is TGTGCCAGCAGCTTGGTTCTCTCCGGCTCCTACGAGCAGTACTTC. Its protein product is CASSLVLSGSYEQYF.